The clone carrying this TCR beta chain has a handful of counts. This entry is derived from a study of identical twins. In germline, CDR1 is MNHEY, CDR2 SVGEGT. The length of the CDR3 is 16 residues. Trimming took 1 base from V and 4 from J, leaving 13 bases between them. Each CDR3 protein is one row after TCRdb ran MiXCR on the 5' RACE reads. The data hold roughly 720,000 distinct CDR3 sequences, with 18% observed a single time. In addition, the sample was reused for a study of T cells expressing NK-cell markers. That source notes: CD8+ T cells in six donors included dominant NKG2C+ clonotypes at 1.0-7.0%.

The clonotype was recovered from a young woman in good health. Sequenced material: PBMCs. The V and J genes are TRBV6-2 or TRBV6-3 and TRBJ2-2, with D unclear. The CDR3 loop reads CASSYFRSPGTGELFF. As DNA, the CDR3 is TGTGCCAGCAGTTACTTTAGATCCCCAGGCACCGGGGAGCTGTTTTTT.